This TCR beta chain was identified in a study of tumor and adjacent non-tumor tissue in lung cancer. The template was RNA from unsorted bulk tissue. Germline V CDR1 and CDR2: MNHEY, SVGAGI. The CDR3 spans 16 residues. TCRbeta libraries were built with three rounds of nested PCR, modified from ARM-PCR. In TCRdb, the multiplex PCR reads were re-called with MiXCR into one record per CDR3 protein. This table has 89,000 or so distinct CDR3 sequences, about 66% appearing once. This clonotype showed up just once. The junction does not match germline at one end; this may be a read error. Specimen: lung tumor tissue. The chain links TRBV6-5 to TRBJ1-1, with 9 bases aligning to TRBD1. The TCR comes from a man in his 70s with non-small cell lung cancer. Here the CDR3 reads CANSDHTGGSNTEAFF. The CDR3, as DNA: TGTGCCAACAGTGACCATACAGGGGGCTCGAACACTGAAGCTTTCTTT.